These T cell receptor beta chains were read from a single sample in a study of blood T cell repertoires in COVID-19. Only in-frame clones appear in the TCRdb table, and some are missing; sequencing was by immunoSEQ multiplex PCR. The sample records 180,000 or so clones, 70% to 90% being singletons. What was sequenced was peripheral blood. These receptors were obtained from a man aged 55-75 years who had recovered from COVID-19. CDR3s include the opening cysteine and the closing phenylalanine or tryptophan. A D gene is named only where the DNA matches it firmly. Clone size is shown for a subset of rows, as once, few, many or a class of expanded clone.

D,size,V,J,CDR3,DNA
NA,NA,TRBV24-1,TRBJ2-3,CATRGPSTDTQYF,TGTGCCACCAGGGGCCCTAGCACAGATACGCAGTATTTT
NA,NA,TRBV19,TRBJ1-1,CASTARGAGTEAFF,TGTGCCAGTACCGCCCGGGGGGCTGGCACTGAAGCTTTCTTT
NA,once,TRBV9,TRBJ1-6,CASSVASGGYNSPLHF,TGTGCCAGCAGCGTAGCTTCCGGGGGCTATAATTCACCCCTCCACTTT
NA,NA,TRBV6-5,TRBJ1-4,CASSYERDEKLFF,TGTGCCAGCAGTTATGAGCGCGATGAAAAACTGTTTTTT
NA,NA,TRBV19,TRBJ2-1,CASISSQGGTEQFF,TGTGCCAGTATCTCTAGCCAGGGGGGCACTGAGCAGTTCTTC
NA,NA,TRBV6-2/TRBV6-3,TRBJ1-1,CASSRTARTEAFF,TGTGCCAGCAGTCGGACAGCGCGGACTGAAGCTTTCTTT
NA,many,TRBV5-1,TRBJ1-5,CASSSGSGDQPQHF,TGCGCCAGCAGCTCGGGCTCAGGGGATCAGCCCCAGCATTTT
NA,NA,TRBV7-6,TRBJ1-1,CASSLQVRGGNTEAFF,TGTGCCAGCAGCTTACAGGTGCGCGGGGGGAACACTGAAGCTTTCTTT
NA,NA,TRBV27,TRBJ1-4,CASSPRARAEKLFF,TGTGCCAGCAGTCCCCGTGCGAGGGCAGAAAAACTGTTTTTT
TRBD1,NA,TRBV7-6,TRBJ2-6,CASSLEAGGYSGANVLTF,TGTGCCAGCAGCTTAGAGGCAGGGGGATACTCTGGGGCCAACGTCCTGACTTTC
NA,NA,TRBV9,TRBJ2-7,CASSPRQGLDEQYF,TGTGCCAGCAGCCCTCGCCAGGGCCTGGACGAGCAGTACTTC
NA,NA,TRBV4-1,TRBJ1-4,CASSQDLSGREKLFF,TGCGCCAGCAGCCAAGATCTTTCCGGGAGGGAAAAACTGTTTTTT
TRBD1,NA,TRBV10-3,TRBJ2-7,CAIMQPGGAEQYF,TGTGCCATCATGCAGCCAGGGGGAGCGGAGCAGTACTTC
NA,NA,TRBV18,TRBJ1-1,CASSPRQRGLAEAFF,TGTGCCAGCTCACCAAGGCAGAGGGGGTTGGCTGAAGCTTTCTTT
TRBD1,NA,TRBV19,TRBJ1-5,CASSTDRNQPQHF,TGTGCCAGTAGTACGGACAGGAATCAGCCCCAGCATTTT
TRBD1,few,TRBV9,TRBJ2-2,CASSVHTGDTGELFF,TGTGCCAGCAGCGTCCACACAGGGGACACCGGGGAGCTGTTTTTT
NA,NA,TRBV6-5,TRBJ1-3,CASKPESSGNTIYF,TGTGCCAGTAAACCTGAGAGCTCTGGAAACACCATATATTTT
NA,NA,TRBV19,TRBJ2-6,CASSRGSSGANVLTF,TGTGCCAGTAGTAGGGGCTCATCAGGGGCCAACGTCCTGACTTTC
TRBD1,NA,TRBV7-3,TRBJ2-2,CASSKSQGATGELFF,TGTGCCAGCAGCAAGTCACAGGGGGCTACCGGGGAGCTGTTTTTT
NA,NA,TRBV2,TRBJ1-1,CATAQGNTEAFF,TGTGCCACAGCCCAGGGGAACACTGAAGCTTTCTTT
NA,NA,TRBV27,TRBJ2-2,CATRRSGELFF,TGTGCCACAAGGAGGTCCGGGGAGCTGTTTTTT
TRBD2,NA,TRBV7-2,TRBJ2-7,CASSLVSGGAGEQYF,TGTGCCAGCAGCTTAGTTAGCGGGGGGGCCGGGGAGCAGTACTTC
NA,once,TRBV18,TRBJ1-2,CASSQFPLWGDRGYTF,TGTGCCAGCTCCCAATTCCCTCTCTGGGGGGATCGTGGCTACACCTTC
NA,NA,TRBV18,TRBJ2-7,CASSPSQGGREQYF,TGTGCCAGCTCACCTTCGCAGGGAGGAAGAGAGCAGTACTTC
TRBD2,NA,TRBV5-1,TRBJ2-1,CASSLVFVGEGNEQFF,TGCGCCAGCAGCTTGGTTTTCGTGGGGGAGGGAAATGAGCAGTTCTTC
TRBD2,NA,TRBV5-1,TRBJ2-3,CASSQGLAVPDTQYF,TGCGCCAGCAGCCAGGGACTAGCGGTCCCAGATACGCAGTATTTT
TRBD1,NA,TRBV14,TRBJ2-5,CASSQRWTGGQETQYF,TGTGCCAGCAGCCAACGATGGACAGGGGGACAAGAGACCCAGTACTTC
NA,NA,TRBV3-1/TRBV3-2,TRBJ1-3,CASSRGLSGNTIYF,TGTGCCAGCAGCCGCGGGCTCTCTGGAAACACCATATATTTT
TRBD1,NA,TRBV4-2,TRBJ1-5,CASSPWGTEDYQPQHF,TGTGCCAGCAGCCCCTGGGGGACAGAAGATTATCAGCCCCAGCATTTT
TRBD1,NA,TRBV5-1,TRBJ1-5,CASSPGTDLQPQHF,TGCGCCAGCAGCCCCGGGACAGATCTTCAGCCCCAGCATTTT
TRBD2,NA,TRBV5-4,TRBJ2-7,CASSLLAGPSYEQYF,TGTGCCAGCAGCTTGCTAGCGGGGCCTTCCTACGAGCAGTACTTC
TRBD1,NA,TRBV3-1/TRBV3-2,TRBJ2-1,CASSQGQGVSEQFF,TGTGCCAGCAGCCAGGGACAGGGGGTAAGTGAGCAGTTCTTC